This T cell receptor beta chain was obtained from a study of T cells in Graves' hyperthyroidism and ophthalmopathy. Overall study findings and caveats: The majority of expanded thyroid clonotypes above 0.001 also appeared in blood. A 13 V-J signature model discriminated ophthalmopathy versus stable hyperthyroidism.

Participants, patients aged 18 to 65, had newly diagnosed hyperthyroidism with a duration under 2 months. The study left out patients who had uncontrolled infection, other autoimmune disease, pregnancy or lactation. A note on this clonotype: As yet, its antigen is unknown.

From germline, CDR1 is MGHDK and CDR2 SYGVNS. V gave up 2 bases and J gave up 6 bases, with 17 bases separating them. The CDR3 spans 15 residues. Amplification yielded TCR beta CDR3 regions, with RNA transcripts as the source. RT-PCR in the first round (using the HTBI primer set) targeted the TCR CDR3. TCRdb re-called the multiplex PCR reads with MiXCR, one entry per CDR3 protein. This sample carries about 760,000 distinct CDR3 sequences, 30% to 40% of them seen once, and the ten largest clones take less than 35%. The V call is TRBV25-1, the J call TRBJ2-7, with TRBD1 as a possible D gene (5 bases). The origin of this receptor is a woman in her thirties or forties with Graves' hyperthyroidism. Sequenced sample: blood. CDR3 in DNA: TGTGCCAGCAGTGAAGCCAGGGCTCCCTTTCCCGAGCAGTACTTC. It is translated as CASSEARAPFPEQYF.